The 27 T cell receptor beta chains below all came from one sample that was sequenced in a study of early T cells in non-severe SARS-CoV-2 infection. TCRdb recomputed calls from the 5' RACE reads with MiXCR, one row per CDR3 protein. The sample shows tens of thousands of distinct CDR3 sequences, 4% to 5.5% of them seen only once. The sequencing sample was made of whole blood. Every receptor here comes from an adult who was a healthcare worker with PCR-confirmed SARS-CoV-2 infection or an uninfected control (not recorded which).

The sample holds many counts of this clonotype. The V call is TRBV5-1, the J call TRBJ2-5; D is unclear. Germline assignment: CDR1 SGHRS and CDR2 YFSETQ. V dropped 0 bases and J dropped 2 bases, with 8 bases sitting between them. CDR3 length: 14 residues. The CDR3 DNA reads TGCGCCAGCAGCTTGGCGCTTAATCAAGAGACCCAGTACTTC. Encoded protein: CASSLALNQETQYF.

Only a few counts were recorded for this clonotype. The gene calls are TRBV28 and TRBJ2-7; D unclear. The CDR3 is 11 residues long. CDR1 and CDR2 (germline): MDHEN, SYDVKM. Trimming left V 5 bases short and J 4 bases short, with 6 bases between. The CDR3 coding sequence is TGTGCCAGCAGTCGCCGTTACGAGCAGTACTTC. The encoded protein is CASSRRYEQYF.

At least ten counts were recorded for this clonotype. The chain employs TRBV11-3 and TRBJ2-7, with 9 bases fitting TRBD1. The CDR3 has 17 residues. V lost 1 base, J lost 3 bases, and 10 bases stayed unmatched. Germline CDR1 reads SGHNT; CDR2 reads YENEEA. CDR3 coding DNA: TGTGCCAGCAGCTTAGGTGGGACAGGGCCTTCCCGCTACGAGCAGTACTTC. Amino acid sequence: CASSLGGTGPSRYEQYF.

In its sample, this clonotype was seen many times. The J gene is TRBJ2-5, the V gene TRBV30; 8 bases fit TRBD1. V lost 1 base to trimming and J lost 4 bases; unmatched junction nucleotides: 5. Looked up from germline, CDR1 is GTSNPN and CDR2 is SVGIG (reference sequence). CDR3 length equals 14 residues. The CDR3 nucleotides are TGTGCCTGGAGTGATACAGGGGGTTCAGAGACCCAGTACTTC. This sequence encodes CAWSDTGGSETQYF.

The V gene is TRBV6-1, the J gene TRBJ1-1; D is undetermined. Trimming shortened V by 6 bases and J by 3 bases, and 11 bases separated the two germline ends. The CDR3 consists of 13 residues. The germline V gene has CDR1 MNHNS and CDR2 SASEGT. DNA for the CDR3: TGTGCCAGCAGCCCACCACCTTACACTGAAGCTTTCTTT. Translated: CASSPPPYTEAFF.

This chain joins TRBV6-6 and TRBJ2-5; 7 bases fit TRBD1. The CDR3 runs to 14 residues. J was trimmed by 4 bases and V by 6 bases; bases with no gene match: 8. CDR1 MNHNY and CDR2 SVGAGI come from the germline V gene (reference sequence). The CDR3 is CASSLDRERETQYF. The CDR3 DNA follows: TGTGCCAGCAGCTTAGACAGGGAAAGAGAGACCCAGTACTTC.

With respect to this clonotype: Just one base apart from a much larger clone, this may be a read error. The genes are TRBV25-1 and TRBJ1-2, with a weak D call TRBD1 (5 bases). Germline values: CDR1 MGHDK, CDR2 SYGVNS. CDR3 size: 12 residues. V was shortened by 11 bases and J by 7 bases, with 17 bases between the two germline ends. CDR3: CAGTDIMGGYTF. CDR3 nucleotides: TGTGCCGGTACGGACATAATGGGTGGCTACACCTTC.

Only a few counts were recorded for this clonotype. The CDR3 DNA reads TGTGCCAGCAGCGTAGGCACGGACAACGAGCAGTACTTC. Translating it yields CASSVGTDNEQYF. The chain joins TRBV9 to TRBJ2-7; D is possibly TRBD1 (5 bases). Between the trimmed V and J ends, which lost 0 bases and 5 bases, there was a span of 9 bases. The CDR3 consists of 13 residues. Per germline, CDR1 SGDLS and CDR2 YYNGEE.

Many counts were recorded for this clonotype. Sequence at one end of the junction differs from germline and may be a read error. The gene calls are TRBV7-6 and TRBJ2-2; perhaps TRBD1 as D (7 bases). This CDR3 comprises 16 residues. Germline lookup yields CDR1 SGHVS and CDR2 FNYEAQ. The CDR3 sequence: CASSSSPTGVRGELFF. Written as DNA, the CDR3 is TGTGCCAGCAGCTCGAGCCCAACAGGGGTCCGCGGGGAGCTTTTTTTT.

In this sample, this clonotype turned up a few times. V and J are TRBV6-5 and TRBJ2-1, with D uncertain. CDR1 MNHEY and CDR2 SVGAGI come from the germline V gene. The CDR3 contains 16 residues. V lost 0 bases to trimming and J lost 0 bases, with 9 bases between them. The CDR3 DNA follows: TGTGCCAGCAGTTACTCGCCAGAAAGCTCCTACAATGAGCAGTTCTTC. It is translated as CASSYSPESSYNEQFF.

The table lists this clonotype with many counts. This rearrangement joins TRBV9 to TRBJ2-2; D is perhaps TRBD2 (5 bases). The CDR3 sequence is 14 residues long. The germline V gene has CDR1 SGDLS and CDR2 YYNGEE. Trimming pared 4 bases from V and 7 bases from J, leaving 14 bases between. CDR3 sequence (DNA): TGTGCCAGCAGCCTAACCATGGAGGACGGGGAGCTGTTTTTT. Translating it yields CASSLTMEDGELFF. The entire variable domain, with the rest obtained from reference TRBV9 and TRBJ2-2, is as follows: DSGVTQTPKHLITATGQRVTLRCSPRSGDLSVYWYQQSLDQGLQFLIQYYNGEERAKGNILERFSAQQFPDLHSELNLSSLELGDSALYFCASSLTMEDGELFFGEGSRLTVL.

This clonotype was detected ten times or more. V gene TRBV12-3 or TRBV12-4 combines with J gene TRBJ2-5, with D uncertain. Trimming left V 6 bases short and J 0 bases short, with 11 bases between. The CDR3 is 14 amino acids. The CDR3 nucleotides read TGTGCCAGCAGCCCGACCCGGAACCAAGAGACCCAGTACTTC. This codes for CASSPTRNQETQYF.

V gene TRBV5-6 combines with J gene TRBJ2-3, with a weak D call TRBD1 (6 bases). Trimming left V 4 bases short and J 13 bases short, with 28 bases between. There are 16 residues in the CDR3. From germline, CDR1 is SGHDT and CDR2 YYEEEE. The CDR3: CASSPVLISTGTSEYF. DNA for the CDR3: TGTGCCAGCAGCCCAGTCTTGATTTCGACCGGGACATCGGAGTATTTT.

The rearrangement links TRBV7-2 to TRBJ2-3; TRBD2 matches 13 bases. This CDR3 has 19 residues. Germline assignment: CDR1 SGHTA and CDR2 FQGNSA. Germline trimming cut 0 bases from V and 3 bases from J; bases unmatched to any gene: 9. The CDR3 here is CASSLAPPGLAGRTDTQYF. The CDR3 DNA reads TGTGCCAGCAGCTTAGCTCCCCCGGGACTAGCGGGGAGAACAGATACGCAGTATTTT.

Ten or more counts support this clonotype. The chain uses TRBV10-3 and TRBJ2-7; 9 bases fit TRBD2. The germline V gene encodes CDR1 ENHRY and CDR2 SYGVKD. The CDR3 spans 16 residues. Losses at the gene ends were 2 bases for V and 2 bases for J; bases not matched to a gene: 7. CDR3 sequence (DNA): TGTGCCATCAGTGAGCCGGCTAGCGGGATTCCCTACGAGCAGTACTTC. Translating gives CAISEPASGIPYEQYF.

In this sample, this clonotype turned up many times. The V call is TRBV9, the J call TRBJ2-1; 8 bases fit TRBD2. Germline lookup yields CDR1 SGDLS and CDR2 YYNGEE. The V and J ends lost 3 bases and 3 bases, in that order; junction bases with no gene match: 5. This CDR3 comprises 15 residues. In DNA form, the CDR3 reads TGTGCCAGCAGCGGGTGGACTAGCAACTACAATGAGCAGTTCTTC. It is translated as CASSGWTSNYNEQFF.

This clonotype appeared many times. The V gene is TRBV7-3, the J gene TRBJ2-7, with a tentative D call TRBD2 (5 bases). Germline lookup yields CDR1 SGHTA and CDR2 FQGTGA. CDR3 length: 15 residues. Between the trimmed V and J ends, which lost 0 bases and 9 bases, there was a span of 18 bases. The CDR3: CASSLTERISRGQYF. The CDR3, as DNA: TGTGCCAGCAGCTTAACGGAGCGGATCTCTAGAGGGCAGTACTTC.

The rearrangement joins TRBV5-6 to TRBJ2-2; no clear D. CDR3 size: 14 residues. Germline CDR1 and CDR2: SGHDT and YYEEEE. V was shortened by 2 bases and J by 4 bases, with 9 bases between the two germline ends. In DNA form, the CDR3 reads TGTGCCAGCAGCTTTCGCGGTCCCACCGGGGAGCTGTTTTTT. Its protein is CASSFRGPTGELFF.

In this sample, this clonotype turned up a few times. This rearrangement joins TRBV2 to TRBJ2-2, with D possibly being TRBD2 (5 bases). The CDR3 runs 15 residues. The germline CDR1 and CDR2 sequences are SNHLY and FYNNEI. Trimming pared 8 bases from V and 5 bases from J, leaving 18 bases between. CDR3 sequence reads: CASYERGFGTGELFF. The CDR3 DNA reads as TGTGCCAGCTACGAGCGAGGGTTTGGGACCGGGGAGCTGTTTTTT.

The chain employs TRBV5-4 and TRBJ2-3; D gene unclear. Trimming removed 4 bases from V and 2 bases from J, with 2 bases in between. The CDR3 runs 11 residues. The germline V gene has CDR1 SGHNT and CDR2 YYREEE (reference sequence). DNA for the CDR3: TGTGCCAGCAGCATCACAGATACGCAGTATTTT. This sequence encodes CASSITDTQYF.

This clonotype was observed at least ten times. This chain joins TRBV7-2 and TRBJ1-2; a possible D gene is TRBD1 (5 bases). CDR1 SGHTA and CDR2 FQGNSA come from the germline V gene. V lost 2 bases to trimming and J lost 4 bases, with 11 bases between them. The CDR3 extends over 14 amino acids. CDR3: CASSLSQGIYGYTF. For the CDR3, the DNA is TGTGCCAGCAGCTTATCGCAGGGCATCTATGGCTACACCTTC. Together with reference TRBV7-2 and TRBJ1-2, the CDR3 gives the full variable domain: GAGVSQSPSNKVTEKGKDVELRCDPISGHTALYWYRQSLGQGLEFLIYFQGNSAPDKSGLPSDRFSAERTGGSVSTLTIQRTQQEDSAVYLCASSLSQGIYGYTFGSGTRLTVV.

The chain is built from TRBV18 and TRBJ2-1; D possibly matches TRBD1 or TRBD2 (5 bases each). The V and J ends lost 0 bases and 2 bases respectively, with 14 bases between them. CDR1 is KGHSH and CDR2 is LQKENI in the germline V gene. The CDR3 length is 17 residues. The CDR3 DNA sequence: TGTGCCAGCTCACCACCCAACACCGGGACCCCCTACAATGAGCAGTTCTTC. It translates to CASSPPNTGTPYNEQFF.

The CDR3 is CSVMTGPYGYTF. The CDR3 bases are TGCAGTGTTATGACGGGGCCCTATGGCTACACCTTC. The rearrangement joins TRBV20-1 to TRBJ1-2; tentative D call: TRBD1 (5 bases). The V end was cut by 7 bases, the J end by 4 bases, with 13 bases between. The length of the CDR3 is 12 residues. The germline gives CDR1 DFQATT, CDR2 SNEGSKA (reference sequence).

This clonotype was found many times. This rearrangement joins TRBV5-1 to TRBJ2-3, with a weak D call TRBD2 (7 bases). CDR1 is SGHRS and CDR2 is YFSETQ in the germline V gene. There are 17 residues in the CDR3. Trimming removed 1 base from V and 6 bases from J, with 21 bases in between. CDR3 in DNA: TGCGCCAGCAGCTTGACTAGAGGAGGGGGGGCGCAGGATACGCAGTATTTT. Encoded protein: CASSLTRGGGAQDTQYF.

This clonotype was observed a few times. J is TRBJ2-3 and V is TRBV10-3, with TRBD2 matching over 7 bases. V lost 0 bases and J lost 0; bases outside the gene matches: 6. The CDR3 has 17 residues. The germline V gene encodes CDR1 ENHRY and CDR2 SYGVKD. This CDR3 reads CAISESGAGVSTDTQYF. In DNA, the CDR3 is TGTGCCATCAGTGAGTCTGGTGCGGGAGTAAGCACAGATACGCAGTATTTT.

This clonotype appeared many times. The chain employs TRBV6-1 and TRBJ2-7; TRBD2 agrees at 11 bases. This CDR3 contains 15 residues. CDR1 and CDR2 from the germline V gene are MNHNS and SASEGT. The J segment lost 0 bases and the V segment lost 6 bases, leaving 4 bases of the junction unmatched. CDR3 DNA: TGTGCCAGCAGGCTAGCGGGGGGCTCCTCCTACGAGCAGTACTTC. Amino acid sequence: CASRLAGGSSYEQYF.

In this sample, this clonotype turned up many times. The chain joins TRBV20-1 to TRBJ1-3, with 7 bases identical to TRBD1. Germline V lookup: CDR1 DFQATT, CDR2 SNEGSKA (reference sequence). V was pared by 5 bases and J by 0 bases, with 7 bases of the junction left unmatched. The CDR3 totals 15 residues. This CDR3 reads CSALTQGDSGNTIYF. In nucleotides, the CDR3 is TGCAGTGCTTTAACCCAGGGGGACTCTGGAAACACCATATATTTT.